The T cell receptor (beta chain) under discussion was sequenced for a study of TIL therapy for anti-PD-1-resistant metastatic lung cancer. Study background: Median patient age was 54, ranging about 38-80 years. General observations from the study: Patients were highly selected, enriched for treatment-naive, never-smoker and oncogene-addicted cases.

The germline V gene has CDR1 LNHDA and CDR2 SQIVND (reference sequence). The junction had 12 bases not matched to a gene; V was cut back by 10 bases and J by 7 bases. The CDR3 sequence is 14 residues long. Comment on this clone: Its cognate antigen is unknown.

This sample's time point: pre-treatment sample, taken before nivolumab and TIL therapy. Most excised metastases sampled were pleural nodules or supraclavicular lymph nodes. This was the immunoSEQ v3 assay. Generated by immunoSEQ multiplex PCR, the TCRdb table keeps only in-frame clones and is missing some. Altogether some 26,000 clones are present, 63% being singletons, with the ten largest covering about 16%. Source: tumor tissue, taken at baseline. The chain has TRBV19 and TRBJ2-1; 8 bases agree with TRBD2. This clonotype was sampled from a woman between 25 and 80 years old with non-small cell lung cancer. CDR3 sequence (DNA): TGTGCCACCTTTACGGGAGGGCCCTTGAATGAGCAGTTCTTC. Its translation: CATFTGGPLNEQFF. The full variable domain, its missing parts supplied by reference TRBV19 and TRBJ2-1, is DGGITQSPKYLFRKEGQNVTLSCEQNLNHDAMYWYRQDPGQGLRLIYYSQIVNDFQKGDIAEGYSVSREKKESFPLTVTSAQKNPTAFYLCATFTGGPLNEQFFGPGTRLTVL.